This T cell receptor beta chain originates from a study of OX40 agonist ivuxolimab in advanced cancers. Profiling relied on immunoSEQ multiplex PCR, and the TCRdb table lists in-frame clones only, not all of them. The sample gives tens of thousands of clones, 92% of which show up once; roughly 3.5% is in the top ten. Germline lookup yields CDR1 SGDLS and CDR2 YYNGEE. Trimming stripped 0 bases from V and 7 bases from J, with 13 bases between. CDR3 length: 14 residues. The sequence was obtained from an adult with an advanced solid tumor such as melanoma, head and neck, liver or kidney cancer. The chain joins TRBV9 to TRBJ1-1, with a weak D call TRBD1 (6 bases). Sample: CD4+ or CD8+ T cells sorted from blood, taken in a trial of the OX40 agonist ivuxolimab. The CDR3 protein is CASSVGGGMDEAFF. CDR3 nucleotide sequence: TGTGCCAGCAGCGTAGGAGGGGGAATGGATGAAGCTTTCTTT.